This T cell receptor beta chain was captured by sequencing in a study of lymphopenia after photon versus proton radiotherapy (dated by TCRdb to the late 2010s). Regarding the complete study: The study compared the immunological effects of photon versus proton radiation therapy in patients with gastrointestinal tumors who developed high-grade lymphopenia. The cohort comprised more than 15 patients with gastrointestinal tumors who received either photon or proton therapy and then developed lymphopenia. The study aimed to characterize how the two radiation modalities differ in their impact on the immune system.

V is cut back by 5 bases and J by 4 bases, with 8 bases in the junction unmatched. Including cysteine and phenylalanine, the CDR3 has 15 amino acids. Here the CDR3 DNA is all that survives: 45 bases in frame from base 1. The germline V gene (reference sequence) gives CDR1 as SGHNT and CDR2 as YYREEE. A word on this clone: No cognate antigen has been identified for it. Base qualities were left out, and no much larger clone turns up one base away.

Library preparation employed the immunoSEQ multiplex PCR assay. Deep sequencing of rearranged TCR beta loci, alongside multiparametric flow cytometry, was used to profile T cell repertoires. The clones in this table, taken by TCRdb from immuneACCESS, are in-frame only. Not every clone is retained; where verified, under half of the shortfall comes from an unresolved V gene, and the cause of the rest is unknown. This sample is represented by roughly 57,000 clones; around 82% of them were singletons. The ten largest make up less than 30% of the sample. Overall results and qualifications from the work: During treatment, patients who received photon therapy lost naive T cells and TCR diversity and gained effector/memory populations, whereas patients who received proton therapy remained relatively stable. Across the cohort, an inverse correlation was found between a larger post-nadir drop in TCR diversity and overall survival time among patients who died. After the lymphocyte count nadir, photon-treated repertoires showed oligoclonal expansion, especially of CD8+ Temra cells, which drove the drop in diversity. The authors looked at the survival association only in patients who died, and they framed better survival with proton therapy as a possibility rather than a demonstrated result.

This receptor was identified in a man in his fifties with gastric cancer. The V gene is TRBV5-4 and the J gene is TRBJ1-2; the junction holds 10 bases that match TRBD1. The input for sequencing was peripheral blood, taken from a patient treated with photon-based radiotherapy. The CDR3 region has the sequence CASRNGDRGVYGYTF. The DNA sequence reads TGTGCCAGCAGAAACGGGGACAGGGGTGTCTATGGCTACACCTTC.